The source of this T cell receptor (beta chain) is a study of T cell repertoires in cytomegalovirus infection. TCRdb redid the calling of the reads with MiXCR, one entry per CDR3 protein. Here the sample spans 150,000 to 200,000 distinct CDR3 sequences, around an eighth being singletons. Ten or more counts support this clonotype. Its antigen is not identified. Whole-study results and caveats: CMV-specific TCR beta clonotypes restricted by HLA-C dominated the ex vivo response. Cumulative public TCR beta family frequency identified carriers of CMV plus the relevant HLA.

Trimming cost V 3 bases and J 2 bases, with 10 bases left between them. Germline CDR1 and CDR2: SGHTA and FQGNSA. The CDR3 has 14 residues. The chain employs TRBV7-2 and TRBJ1-2, with a weak D call TRBD1 (6 bases). Sequenced sample: PBMCs. The origin of this receptor is a human donor in good health (CMV status not recorded). Some clones in this sample may be carry-over from other donors' samples. CDR3 residues: CASSFRGHNYGYTF. The CDR3 region has the DNA TGTGCCAGCAGCTTCAGGGGACACAACTATGGCTACACCTTC.